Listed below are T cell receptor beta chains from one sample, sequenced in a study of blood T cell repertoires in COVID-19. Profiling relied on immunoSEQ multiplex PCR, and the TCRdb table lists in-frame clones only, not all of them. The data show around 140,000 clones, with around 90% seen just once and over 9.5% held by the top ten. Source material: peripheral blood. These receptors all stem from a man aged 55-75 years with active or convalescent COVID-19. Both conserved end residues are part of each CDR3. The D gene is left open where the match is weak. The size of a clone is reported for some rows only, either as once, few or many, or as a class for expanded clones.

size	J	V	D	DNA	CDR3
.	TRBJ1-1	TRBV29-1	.	TGCAGCGCACAGGGGAACACTGAAGCTTTCTTT	CSAQGNTEAFF
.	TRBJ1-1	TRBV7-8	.	TGTGCCAGCAGCTTAGTGTCAGGGGCCTCTGAAGCTTTCTTT	CASSLVSGASEAFF
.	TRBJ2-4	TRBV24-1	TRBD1	TGTGCCACCAGTGACTCGGGACAGGGGGCAAACATTCAGTACTTC	CATSDSGQGANIQYF
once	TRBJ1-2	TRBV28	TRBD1	TGTGCCACTAGCGGACAGGGGGCAGGGGGCTACACCTTC	CATSGQGAGGYTF
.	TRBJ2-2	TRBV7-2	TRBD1	TGTGCCAGCAGCCCAATTGGGACAGCCAACACCGGGGAGCTGTTTTTT	CASSPIGTANTGELFF
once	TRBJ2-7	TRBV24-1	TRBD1	TGTGCCACCAGTGATCCGCAGGGGGCGAACGAGCAGTACTTC	CATSDPQGANEQYF
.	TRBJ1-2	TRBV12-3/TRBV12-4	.	TGTGCCAGCACCGACAGTTATGGCTACACCTTC	CASTDSYGYTF
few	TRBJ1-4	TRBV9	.	TGTGCCAGCAGCGCCGAGGGACATCGAACTTTGTTTTTT	CASSAEGHRTLFF
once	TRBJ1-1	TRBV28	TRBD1	TGTGCCAGCAGTTTACGAACAGGGGGCCTGAACACTGAAGCTTTCTTT	CASSLRTGGLNTEAFF
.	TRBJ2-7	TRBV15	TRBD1	TGTGCCACCAGCAGAGATAGGTTTAGTCTAGGGGGCCACGAGCAGTACTTC	CATSRDRFSLGGHEQYF
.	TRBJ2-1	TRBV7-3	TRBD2	TGTGCCAGCAGCCTGAGCGGGAGCGGAGACAATGAGCAGTTCTTC	CASSLSGSGDNEQFF
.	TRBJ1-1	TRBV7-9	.	TGTGCCAGCAGCCCCAGACCAGGCACTGAAGCTTTCTTT	CASSPRPGTEAFF
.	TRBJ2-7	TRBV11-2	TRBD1	TGTGCCAGCAGCTTATTCAGGGGGCTCTACGAGCAGTACTTC	CASSLFRGLYEQYF
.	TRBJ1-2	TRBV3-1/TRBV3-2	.	TGTGCCAGCAGCCAAGGTCTCAGGGTGAACTATGGCTACACCTTC	CASSQGLRVNYGYTF
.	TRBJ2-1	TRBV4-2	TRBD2	TGTGCCAGCAGCTACGGGACTAGCGGGATCTATGAGCAGTTCTTC	CASSYGTSGIYEQFF
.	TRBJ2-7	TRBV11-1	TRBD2	TGTGCCAGCAGCTTATCCCGGACTAGCCGTACTGACGAGCAGTACTTC	CASSLSRTSRTDEQYF
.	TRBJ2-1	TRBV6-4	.	TGTGCCAGCAGTGACCGTCAGGGGGGAGTCAATGAGCAGTTCTTC	CASSDRQGGVNEQFF
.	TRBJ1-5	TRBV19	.	TGTGCCAGTAGTACGCACCAGGGCCGGGGCAATCAGCCCCAGCATTTT	CASSTHQGRGNQPQHF
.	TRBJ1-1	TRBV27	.	TGTGCCAGCAGTTTCCGGCAGGTGAATGCTGAAGCTTTCTTT	CASSFRQVNAEAFF
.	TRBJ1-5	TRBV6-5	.	TGTGCCAGCAGCCGGGGCAATCAGCCCCAGCATTTT	CASSRGNQPQHF